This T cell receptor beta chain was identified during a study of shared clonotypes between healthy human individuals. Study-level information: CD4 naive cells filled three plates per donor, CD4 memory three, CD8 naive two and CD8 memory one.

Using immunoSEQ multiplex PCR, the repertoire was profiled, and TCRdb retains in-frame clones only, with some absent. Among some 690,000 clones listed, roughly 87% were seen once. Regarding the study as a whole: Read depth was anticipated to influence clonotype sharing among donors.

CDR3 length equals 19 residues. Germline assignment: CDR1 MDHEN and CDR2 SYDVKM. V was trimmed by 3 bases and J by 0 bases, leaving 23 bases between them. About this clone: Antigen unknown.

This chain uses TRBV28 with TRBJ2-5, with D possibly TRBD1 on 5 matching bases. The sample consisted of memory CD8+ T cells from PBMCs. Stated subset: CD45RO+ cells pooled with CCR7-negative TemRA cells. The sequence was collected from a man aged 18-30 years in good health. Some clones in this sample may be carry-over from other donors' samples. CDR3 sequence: CASSLRTLRTLTDQETQYF. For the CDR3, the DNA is TGTGCCAGCAGTTTGCGGACGTTAAGGACACTTACGGACCAAGAGACCCAGTACTTC.